Below, 10 T cell receptor beta chains from the same sample are listed, as sequenced in a study of T cell responses to AZD1222 COVID-19 vaccine. Clones were read by immunoSEQ multiplex PCR, and TCRdb kept only the in-frame ones, dropping some. The sample has about 180,000 clones, around 88% seen once; the top ten hold 9.5% to 13%. The starting material was peripheral blood, obtained 28 days after the second AZD1222 dose. Receptor source: an adult who received the AZD1222 COVID-19 vaccine.

The CDR3 DNA is TGTGCCAGCAGTCGAGGGCGGGGGGACACCGGGGAGCTGTTTTTT. This gives the protein CASSRGRGDTGELFF. The chain is built from TRBV6-5 and TRBJ2-2, with 8 bases lining up with TRBD2. Per germline, CDR1 MNHEY and CDR2 SVGAGI. The CDR3 consists of 15 residues. Unmatched junction bases numbered 5, after V lost 5 bases and J lost 3 bases.

The chain has TRBV7-2 and TRBJ2-2; TRBD1 agrees at 8 bases. The trim removed 3 bases at V and 6 bases at J, leaving 6 bases unmatched. Germline assignment: CDR1 SGHTA and CDR2 FQGNSA. This CDR3 region has 15 residues. The CDR3 protein is CASSFQGAGSGELFF. The CDR3 DNA follows: TGTGCCAGCAGCTTCCAGGGGGCCGGGTCCGGGGAGCTGTTTTTT.

As regards this clone: The identical CDR3 is also encoded by other nucleotide sequences in the sample. V gene TRBV10-3 combines with J gene TRBJ1-5; 9 nucleotides align to TRBD1. After removal of 4 bases from V and 2 bases from J, the junction contained 0 bases not matched to a gene. The CDR3 is 14 residues long. Germline loops: CDR1 ENHRY, CDR2 SYGVKD. The CDR3 DNA follows: TGTGCCATCAGTGGGACAGGGGGCAATCAGCCCCAGCATTTT. Translated: CAISGTGGNQPQHF.

The V and J genes are TRBV27 and TRBJ1-2; D perhaps matches TRBD1 (5 bases). CDR3 length: 13 residues. Per the germline V gene, CDR1 is MNHEY and CDR2 is SMNVEV (reference sequence). The V and J ends lost 3 bases and 5 bases respectively, with 10 bases between them. CDR3 sequence reads: CASSLGGGYGYTF. The DNA of the CDR3 is TGTGCCAGCAGTTTGGGGGGAGGGTATGGCTACACCTTC.

This clone was picked up one time. The V gene is TRBV9, the J gene TRBJ2-5; 9 bases agree with TRBD2. The V gene's germline CDR1 is SGDLS and CDR2 YYNGEE. The V segment lost 2 bases and the J segment 5 bases; nucleotides outside the gene matches: 7. The CDR3 totals 15 residues. This CDR3 is CASSVGGGAGETQYF. The CDR3 nucleotides read TGTGCCAGCAGCGTTGGCGGGGGGGCTGGGGAGACCCAGTACTTC.

This clone was detected only once. The rearrangement links TRBV4-1 to TRBJ2-3; 10 bases line up with TRBD2. V shed 0 bases, J shed 3 bases, and the junction held 6 bases outside the gene matches. The CDR3 covers 17 residues. Per the germline V gene, CDR1 is MGHRA and CDR2 is YSYEKL. The chain's CDR3 is CASSQESLAGETDTQYF. The CDR3 bases are TGCGCCAGCAGCCAAGAGTCTCTAGCGGGGGAGACAGATACGCAGTATTTT.

The genes are TRBV18 and TRBJ2-5; D might be TRBD2 (6 bases). CDR1 is KGHSH and CDR2 is LQKENI in the germline V gene. CDR3 length equals 16 residues. The ends were cut back, 0 bases at V and 4 bases at J, with 15 bases in the middle. The CDR3 DNA is TGTGCCAGCTCACCACCGATGGGGTGGAGGGGAGAGACCCAGTACTTC. Translating it yields CASSPPMGWRGETQYF.

The chain couples TRBV27 to TRBJ2-5; D is unclear. Germline V gene data show CDR1 as MNHEY and CDR2 as SMNVEV (reference sequence). The CDR3 loop spans 12 amino acids. V gave up 6 bases and J gave up 7 bases, with 12 bases separating them. Here the CDR3 DNA reads TGTGCCAGCAGACCAAGTGGTGGGACCCAGTACTTC. This gives the protein CASRPSGGTQYF.

The V gene is TRBV11-2, the J gene TRBJ2-6; TRBD1 matches 7 bases. With 5 bases clipped from V and 0 bases from J, the junction kept 13 bases outside the gene matches. The germline CDR1 and CDR2 sequences are SGHAT and FQNNGV. CDR3 length: 19 residues. The CDR3 reads CASSATRRDRLSGANVLTF. The CDR3 DNA is TGTGCCAGCAGCGCCACTCGCCGGGACAGACTCTCTGGGGCCAACGTCCTGACTTTC.

V usage is TRBV18 and J usage is TRBJ2-1, with 10 bases fitting TRBD2. The CDR3 consists of 14 residues. CDR1 is KGHSH and CDR2 is LQKENI in the germline V gene. J was trimmed by 4 bases and V by 5 bases; bases with no gene match: 2. The CDR3 nucleotides are TGTGCCAGCTCAACTAGCGGGGAGTACAATGAGCAGTTCTTC. Encoded protein: CASSTSGEYNEQFF. Full variable domain (rest looked up from reference TRBV18 and TRBJ2-1): NAGVMQNPRHLVRRRGQEARLRCSPMKGHSHVYWYRQLPEEGLKFMVYLQKENIIDESGMPKERFSAEFPKEGPSILRIQQVVRGDSAAYFCASSTSGEYNEQFFGPGTRLTVL.